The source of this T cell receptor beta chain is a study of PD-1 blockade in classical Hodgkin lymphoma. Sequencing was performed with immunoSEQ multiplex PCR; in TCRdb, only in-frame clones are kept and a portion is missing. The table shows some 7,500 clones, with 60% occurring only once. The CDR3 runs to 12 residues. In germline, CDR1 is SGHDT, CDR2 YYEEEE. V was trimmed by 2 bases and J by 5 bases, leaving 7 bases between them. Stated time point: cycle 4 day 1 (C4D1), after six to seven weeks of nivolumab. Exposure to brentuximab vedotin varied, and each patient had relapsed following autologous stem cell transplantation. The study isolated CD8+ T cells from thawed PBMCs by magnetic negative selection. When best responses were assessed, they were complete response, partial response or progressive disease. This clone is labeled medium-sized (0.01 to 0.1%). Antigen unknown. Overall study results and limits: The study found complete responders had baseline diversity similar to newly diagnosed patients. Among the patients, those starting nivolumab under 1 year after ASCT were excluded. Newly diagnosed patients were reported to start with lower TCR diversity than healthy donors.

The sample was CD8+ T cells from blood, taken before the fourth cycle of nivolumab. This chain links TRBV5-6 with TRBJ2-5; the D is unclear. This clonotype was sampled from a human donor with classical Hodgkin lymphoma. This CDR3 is CASSFNGETQYF. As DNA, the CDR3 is TGTGCCAGCAGCTTTAACGGGGAGACCCAGTACTTC.